This TCR beta chain appears in the sequencing data of a study of blood T cells in healthy people across ages. General observations from the study: TCR beta diversity correlated strongly with naive T cell percentage.

Roughly 9.2 milliliters was the volume of peripheral blood drawn from each donor. Total RNA extraction produced at least 5.5 micrograms (per sample) for the study. Points on this clonotype: The antigen is undetermined.

Combining a sample-barcoded 5' primer with a J-beta primer mix, a second PCR ran for 7 to 11 cycles. In TCRdb, the 5' RACE reads were re-called with MiXCR into one record per CDR3 protein. The table shows approximately 1,700,000 distinct CDR3 sequences, with about two fifths occurring only once. The germline V gene encodes CDR1 DFQATT and CDR2 SNEGSKA (reference sequence). Trimming stripped 2 bases from V and 1 base from J, with 6 bases between. The CDR3 totals 13 residues. The sample consisted of blood. The sequence came from a human donor in good health. The chain links TRBV20-1 to TRBJ2-1; D perhaps matches TRBD1 (5 bases). DNA of the CDR3: TGCAGTGCTAGAAAGGGGTCCTACAATGAGCAGTTCTTC. Translating it yields CSARKGSYNEQFF.